One sample yielded the 14 T cell receptor beta chains listed below, sequenced in a study of cytomegalovirus exposure and HLA in healthy donors. Primers included in the PCR were 60 Vbeta and 13 Jbeta primers. Data came from immunoSEQ multiplex PCR; TCRdb stores just in-frame clones and leaves some out. Of roughly 200,000 clones detected, 55% to 75% appear once; the ten largest clones hold less than 3%. Sequenced: PBMCs. The source of these receptors is a man in his forties in good health and CMV-seropositive.

V gene TRBV27 combines with J gene TRBJ1-1; 7 nucleotides line up with TRBD1. Losses at the gene ends were 5 bases for V and 5 bases for J; bases not matched to a gene: 11. There are 15 residues in the CDR3. The germline V gene encodes CDR1 MNHEY and CDR2 SMNVEV (reference sequence). The CDR3 sequence is CASSDPTGVRTEAFF. The CDR3, as DNA: TGTGCCAGCAGTGACCCCACAGGGGTAAGAACTGAAGCTTTCTTT.

The CDR3 DNA reads TGTGCCAGCAGCTTAGCACTCGTAACCGGGACAGGGGCTTACGAGCAGTACTTC. Protein: CASSLALVTGTGAYEQYF. The J gene is TRBJ2-7, the V gene TRBV7-2, with 10 bases fitting TRBD1. Germline CDR1 and CDR2: SGHTA and FQGNSA. The CDR3 totals 18 residues. V lost 0 bases, J lost 4 bases, and 12 bases stayed unmatched.

The chain combines TRBV7-9 with TRBJ2-2; no reliable D call. CDR1 SEHNR and CDR2 FQNEAQ come from the germline V gene (reference sequence). The CDR3 consists of 15 residues. With 5 bases removed from V and 3 bases from J, the gap between germline ends came to 13 bases. CDR3 coding DNA: TGTGCCAGCAGCCCCTATGCCCCGCACACCGGGGAGCTGTTTTTT. Amino acids: CASSPYAPHTGELFF.

V gene TRBV6-6 combines with J gene TRBJ2-5, with D maybe TRBD1 (5 bases). V was pared by 6 bases and J by 11 bases, with 22 bases between. CDR3 length: 14 residues. Germline CDR1 MNHNY, CDR2 SVGAGI (reference sequence). The CDR3 DNA sequence: TGTGCCAGCAGCCAAAGGCTGACAGTCGCGGAGCAGTACTTC. This codes for CASSQRLTVAEQYF.

The V call is TRBV29-1, the J call TRBJ2-2; 8 positions match TRBD2. V gave up 2 bases and J gave up 5 bases; unmatched junction bases: 7. Germline lookup yields CDR1 SQVTM and CDR2 ANQGSEA. This CDR3 region has 15 residues. As DNA, the CDR3 is TGCAGCGTTGAACGGGGGGGCAGGGGAACCGGGGAGCTGTTTTTT. It specifies CSVERGGRGTGELFF.

This clone showed up just a few times. This chain links TRBV16 with TRBJ2-1; TRBD2 aligns across 7 bases. Germline CDR1 is KGHSY and CDR2 is FQNENV. Unmatched junction bases numbered 4, after V lost 1 base and J lost 7 bases. This CDR3 contains 14 residues. The CDR3 region is CASSQWPSGNEQFF. CDR3 DNA: TGTGCCAGCAGCCAATGGCCTAGCGGAAATGAGCAGTTCTTC.

The CDR3 DNA sequence: TGCGCCAGCAGCGCGGGACAGCTCACAGATACGCAGTATTTT. Encoded protein: CASSAGQLTDTQYF. The V call is TRBV5-1, the J call TRBJ2-3, with a weak D call TRBD1 (7 bases). The CDR3 has 14 amino acids. Germline-derived CDR1 and CDR2 are SGHRS and YFSETQ. Trimming took 4 bases from V and 2 from J, leaving 11 bases between them.

This clone was detected a few times. This chain connects TRBV7-9 to TRBJ1-2, with 7 positions matching TRBD1. Germline CDR1 reads SEHNR; CDR2 reads FQNEAQ (reference sequence). This CDR3 spans 14 amino acids. After removal of 5 bases from V and 4 bases from J, the junction contained 7 bases not matched to a gene. The CDR3 loop is CASSPGQHPYGYTF. In DNA, the CDR3 is TGTGCCAGCAGCCCGGGACAGCACCCCTATGGCTACACCTTC.

The chain uses TRBV19 and TRBJ1-5, with D perhaps TRBD1 (6 bases). The CDR3 is 19 residues long. CDR1 and CDR2 (germline): LNHDA, SQIVND (reference sequence). V lost 6 bases and J lost 2, with 26 bases in between. This CDR3 is CASRHQGIGFNVGNQPQHF. CDR3 sequence (DNA): TGTGCCAGTAGGCACCAGGGGATCGGGTTTAATGTTGGCAATCAGCCCCAGCATTTT.

This clone has only a few counts. The chain carries TRBV10-3 and TRBJ2-7; 7 bases are a match to TRBD1. CDR1 is ENHRY and CDR2 is SYGVKD in the germline V gene. The CDR3 has 15 amino acids. Losses at the gene ends were 5 bases for V and 0 bases for J; bases not matched to a gene: 7. The CDR3 loop is CAISNPGQSSYEQYF. The CDR3, as DNA: TGTGCCATCAGTAATCCGGGACAGTCCTCCTACGAGCAGTACTTC.

This clone was detected a few times. DNA of the CDR3: TGTGCCATCAGTGAATTAGACAGGGGGACAAATCAGCCCCAGCATTTT. Translation: CAISELDRGTNQPQHF. The chain has TRBV10-3 and TRBJ1-5; 9 nucleotides agree with TRBD1. The CDR3 consists of 16 residues. Trimming at V came to 3 bases and at J to 4 bases, leaving 7 bases not matched to a gene. CDR1 and CDR2 (germline): ENHRY, SYGVKD.

This sequence joins TRBV5-1 and TRBJ2-2; D possibly corresponds to TRBD2 (5 bases). The V end lost 2 bases, the J end lost 0 bases, and 8 bases lay between the germline ends. The CDR3 spans 15 residues. CDR1 and CDR2 (germline): SGHRS, YFSETQ. DNA of the CDR3: TGCGCCAGCAGCTTATCCGGGGCGAACACCGGGGAGCTGTTTTTT. Its protein is CASSLSGANTGELFF.

This chain joins TRBV25-1 and TRBJ1-3, with 8 bases lining up with TRBD1. Germline V lookup: CDR1 MGHDK, CDR2 SYGVNS. The CDR3 consists of 16 residues. The V segment lost 0 bases and the J segment 0 bases; nucleotides outside the gene matches: 1. Here the CDR3 reads CASSEYGTGSGNTIYF. The CDR3 DNA reads as TGTGCCAGCAGTGAATATGGGACAGGCTCTGGAAACACCATATATTTT. Full variable domain (rest looked up from reference TRBV25-1 and TRBJ1-3): EADIYQTPRYLVIGTGKKITLECSQTMGHDKMYWYQQDPGMELHLIHYSYGVNSTEKGDLSSESTVSRIRTEHFPLTLESARPSHTSQYLCASSEYGTGSGNTIYFGEGSWLTVV.

This clone has only a few counts. The V call is TRBV4-2, the J call TRBJ2-5, with 8 bases fitting TRBD1. The DNA end is more similar to TRBJ2-7, so the J call may be wrong. CDR3 length equals 16 residues. Germline V gene lookup returns CDR1 LGHNA and CDR2 YNFKEQ. The CDR3 DNA is TGTGCCAGCAGCCAAGATTGGACAGGGATGTCCTACGAGCAGTACTTC. Translation: CASSQDWTGMSYEQYF.